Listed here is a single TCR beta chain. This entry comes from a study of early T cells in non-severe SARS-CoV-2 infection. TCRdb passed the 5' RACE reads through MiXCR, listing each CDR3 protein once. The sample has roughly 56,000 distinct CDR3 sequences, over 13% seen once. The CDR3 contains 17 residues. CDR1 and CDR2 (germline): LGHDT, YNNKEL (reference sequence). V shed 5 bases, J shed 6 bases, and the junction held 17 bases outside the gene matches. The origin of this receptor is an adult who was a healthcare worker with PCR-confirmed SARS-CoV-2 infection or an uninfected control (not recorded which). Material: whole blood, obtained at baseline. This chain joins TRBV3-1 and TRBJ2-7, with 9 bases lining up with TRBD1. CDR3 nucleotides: TGTGCCAGCAGCAGCACCTTACCGGGACAGGGCTTTAGCGAGCAGTACTTC. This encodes CASSSTLPGQGFSEQYF.